This passage covers 21 T cell receptor beta chains from one sample sequenced in a study of chemoradiotherapy in HPV16-positive cancers (dated by TCRdb to 2022 to 2024). Preparation of the library involved the immunoSEQ multiplex PCR assay. In its TCRdb copy, this immuneACCESS table keeps in-frame sequences only and misses some clones. Where compared with another copy, unresolved V genes explain less than half of these, and the others have no known cause. The sample table shows 3,400 or so clones, and under 85% are seen once. The ten biggest clones cover 16% of the sample. The sample consisted of tumor tissue, taken from a patient who underwent chemoradiotherapy. The receptors stem from a human donor with HPV-associated anogenital cancer.

The rearrangement links TRBV6-1 to TRBJ1-1; D gene unclear. This CDR3 is 12 amino acids long. V lost 7 bases to trimming and J lost 3 bases, with 9 bases between them. Germline CDR1 MNHNS, CDR2 SASEGT. The CDR3 DNA reads TGTGCCAGCAAAAAAGTAGACACTGAAGCTTTCTTT. Protein: CASKKVDTEAFF.

The chain is built from TRBV11-2 and TRBJ2-7, with TRBD2 matching over 10 bases. The CDR3 extends over 15 amino acids. V gave up 6 bases and J gave up 5 bases; unmatched junction bases: 10. The germline V gene encodes CDR1 SGHAT and CDR2 FQNNGV. CDR3 in amino acids: CASSLLERGGDEQYF. CDR3 in DNA: TGTGCCAGCAGTCTCCTCGAGCGGGGGGGCGACGAGCAGTACTTC.

The chain combines TRBV7-9 with TRBJ2-5; D uncertain. V was clipped by 2 bases and J by 2 bases, with 18 bases between them. Germline loops: CDR1 SEHNR, CDR2 FQNEAQ (reference sequence). The CDR3 loop spans 17 amino acids. CDR3 nucleotides: TGTGCCAGCAGCTTACTTGGATGGGTTGGGGTACAAGAGACCCAGTACTTC. Translating it yields CASSLLGWVGVQETQYF.

The chain links TRBV13 to TRBJ2-5; TRBD2 might be the D (7 bases). Looked up from germline, CDR1 is PRHDT and CDR2 is FYEKMQ (reference sequence). The CDR3 covers 15 residues. Trimming removed 2 bases from V and 0 bases from J, with 10 bases in between. This chain's CDR3 is CASSLSGGNQETQYF. The CDR3 DNA follows: TGTGCCAGCAGCTTATCGGGGGGCAACCAAGAGACCCAGTACTTC.

The V call is TRBV7-6, the J call TRBJ2-3, with 10 bases fitting TRBD2. V lost 2 bases to trimming and J lost 8 bases; unmatched junction nucleotides: 7. The CDR3 runs 15 residues. Per germline, CDR1 SGHVS and CDR2 FNYEAQ. The CDR3 nucleotides are TGTGCCAGCAGCTTACAACCTAGCGGGAGTTCTACGCAGTATTTT. Protein: CASSLQPSGSSTQYF.

The rearrangement joins TRBV5-1 to TRBJ2-5, with 8 bases that match TRBD2. This CDR3 is 15 amino acids long. CDR1 and CDR2 (germline): SGHRS, YFSETQ. With 0 bases clipped from V and 4 bases from J, the junction kept 5 bases outside the gene matches. CDR3 bases: TGCGCCAGCAGCTTGGCCGGTACTAGCGGAGAGACCCAGTACTTC. Amino acids: CASSLAGTSGETQYF.

This clone is large. The chain uses TRBV7-3 and TRBJ2-2; D gene uncertain. CDR3 size: 15 residues. The V gene lost 2 bases and the J gene lost 4 bases, with 11 bases spanning the gap. The germline V gene encodes CDR1 SGHTA and CDR2 FQGTGA. CDR3 nucleotide sequence: TGTGCCAGCAGCTTACTTGCGACCGCCACCGGGGAGCTGTTTTTT. It specifies CASSLLATATGELFF.

This clone was seen only once. The CDR3 coding sequence is TGTGCCAGCAGTTTTTTAAATCAGCCCCAGCATTTT. Its protein product is CASSFLNQPQHF. The rearrangement links TRBV27 to TRBJ1-5; D is uncertain. V lost 3 bases to trimming and J lost 4 bases, with 4 bases between them. The CDR3 consists of 12 residues. CDR1 and CDR2 (germline): MNHEY, SMNVEV (reference sequence).

This chain's CDR3 is CASIGGGNTEAFF. The CDR3 DNA is TGTGCCAGCATAGGAGGGGGGAACACTGAAGCTTTCTTT. The V call is TRBV6-5, the J call TRBJ1-1, with D perhaps matching TRBD1 (6 bases). Germline V gene data show CDR1 as MNHEY and CDR2 as SVGAGI. V was cut by 7 bases and J by 1 base, with 10 bases left in between. The CDR3 runs 13 residues.

This clone was seen once. CDR3: CASSLAQGKGGYTF. DNA of the CDR3: TGCGCCAGCAGCTTGGCCCAGGGCAAGGGCGGCTACACCTTC. The chain carries TRBV5-1 and TRBJ1-2; the D gene is possibly TRBD1 (5 bases). The V end lost 0 bases, the J end lost 8 bases, and 14 bases lay between the germline ends. This CDR3 has 14 amino acids. From germline, CDR1 is SGHRS and CDR2 YFSETQ. Full variable domain (rest looked up from reference TRBV5-1 and TRBJ1-2): KAGVTQTPRYLIKTRGQQVTLSCSPISGHRSVSWYQQTPGQGLQFLFEYFSETQRNKGNFPGRFSGRQFSNSRSEMNVSTLELGDSALYLCASSLAQGKGGYTFGSGTRLTVV.

The chain has TRBV6-1 and TRBJ1-1; D not resolved. The CDR3 spans 13 residues. Trimming cost V 4 bases and J 0 bases, with 6 bases left between them. The germline CDR1 and CDR2 sequences are MNHNS and SASEGT. The CDR3 loop is CASSGSMNTEAFF. Here the CDR3 DNA reads TGTGCCAGCAGTGGTTCCATGAACACTGAAGCTTTCTTT.

This clone showed up just a few times. The genes are TRBV19 and TRBJ1-2; tentative D call: TRBD1 (5 bases). V was cut by 10 bases and J by 4 bases, with 10 bases left in between. This CDR3 comprises 11 residues. Germline assignment: CDR1 LNHDA and CDR2 SQIVND (reference sequence). The CDR3 DNA follows: TGTGCCATAGGGGACGGCTATGGCTACACCTTC. Encoded protein: CAIGDGYGYTF.

Concerning this clone itself: Different DNA sequences within this sample yield the same CDR3. This chain uses TRBV2 with TRBJ2-3; the match to TRBD1 covers 11 bases. Per germline, CDR1 SNHLY and CDR2 FYNNEI. This CDR3 comprises 15 residues. J lost 3 bases, V lost 5 bases, and 4 bases had no gene match. This CDR3 is CASSRDRGSTDTQYF. As DNA, the CDR3 is TGTGCCAGCAGTCGGGACAGGGGGTCGACAGATACGCAGTATTTT.

The CDR3 DNA reads TGTGCCAGCAGCTTAGGTATAGTCGATACGCAGTATTTT. This gives the protein CASSLGIVDTQYF. This chain connects TRBV7-2 to TRBJ2-3; D not certain. Per the germline V gene, CDR1 is SGHTA and CDR2 is FQGNSA. Trimming stripped 1 base from V and 6 bases from J, with 8 bases between. The CDR3 is 13 amino acids. The full variable domain, completed using reference TRBV7-2 and TRBJ2-3, is GAGVSQSPSNKVTEKGKDVELRCDPISGHTALYWYRQSLGQGLEFLIYFQGNSAPDKSGLPSDRFSAERTGGSVSTLTIQRTQQEDSAVYLCASSLGIVDTQYFGPGTRLTVL.

V usage is TRBV5-4 and J usage is TRBJ2-5; tentatively, D is TRBD1 or TRBD2 (6 bases each). V was clipped by 0 bases and J by 1 base, with 7 bases between them. The CDR3 contains 14 residues. The germline CDR1 and CDR2 sequences are SGHNT and YYREEE (reference sequence). The CDR3 loop is CASSLAGAQETQYF. CDR3 DNA sequence: TGTGCCAGCAGCTTGGCGGGGGCCCAAGAGACCCAGTACTTC.

The chain links TRBV6-4 to TRBJ1-4; 9 positions agree with TRBD1. With 3 bases clipped from V and 5 bases from J, the junction kept 7 bases outside the gene matches. The V gene's germline CDR1 is MRHNA and CDR2 SNTAGT. The CDR3 consists of 16 residues. The CDR3, as DNA: TGTGCCAGCAGTGATGGAAGCGGGACAGGGAATGAAAAACTGTTTTTT. Its translation is CASSDGSGTGNEKLFF.

The chain combines TRBV28 with TRBJ2-5; D is uncertain. This CDR3 has 19 amino acids. Between the trimmed V and J ends, which lost 7 bases and 3 bases, there was a span of 30 bases. CDR1 and CDR2 (germline): MDHEN, SYDVKM. Here the CDR3 DNA reads TGTGCCAGCACCCTGCTTGGCGTTTGGACCCCCCTGTCCAAAGAGACCCAGTACTTC. This gives the protein CASTLLGVWTPLSKETQYF.

The rearrangement links TRBV4-1 to TRBJ1-3; no clear D gene. In germline, CDR1 is MGHRA, CDR2 YSYEKL. V gave up 1 base and J gave up 0 bases, with 7 bases separating them. This CDR3 comprises 15 residues. As DNA, the CDR3 is TGCGCCAGCAGCCAAGCGGGGTACTCTGGAAACACCATATATTTT. The encoded protein is CASSQAGYSGNTIYF.

This clone was found a few times. The chain carries TRBV28 and TRBJ2-1, with TRBD1 matching 7 bases. Germline-derived CDR1 and CDR2 are MDHEN and SYDVKM. The V segment lost 5 bases and the J segment 6 bases; nucleotides outside the gene matches: 13. This CDR3 comprises 16 residues. The CDR3 DNA sequence: TGTGCCAGCAGTACGTCAGTACGACAGGGCGGCAATGAGCAGTTCTTC. It encodes CASSTSVRQGGNEQFF.

V gene TRBV28 combines with J gene TRBJ2-7; D possibly corresponds to TRBD2 (6 bases). Trimming removed 6 bases at V and 4 bases at J, with 19 bases between. Germline CDR1 and CDR2: MDHEN and SYDVKM. This CDR3 is 15 amino acids long. The CDR3 sequence: CASRSPGVSVYEQYF. Here the CDR3 DNA reads TGTGCCAGCAGATCCCCGGGGGTGTCTGTTTACGAGCAGTACTTC.

V is TRBV5-1 and J is TRBJ2-5, with D possibly TRBD1 on 6 matching bases. The CDR3 runs to 15 residues. Trimming took 4 bases from V and 4 from J, leaving 17 bases between them. Germline V gives CDR1 SGHRS, CDR2 YFSETQ. CDR3 loop: CASSPQVQGGETQYF. CDR3 in DNA: TGCGCCAGCAGCCCCCAGGTCCAAGGGGGAGAGACCCAGTACTTC.